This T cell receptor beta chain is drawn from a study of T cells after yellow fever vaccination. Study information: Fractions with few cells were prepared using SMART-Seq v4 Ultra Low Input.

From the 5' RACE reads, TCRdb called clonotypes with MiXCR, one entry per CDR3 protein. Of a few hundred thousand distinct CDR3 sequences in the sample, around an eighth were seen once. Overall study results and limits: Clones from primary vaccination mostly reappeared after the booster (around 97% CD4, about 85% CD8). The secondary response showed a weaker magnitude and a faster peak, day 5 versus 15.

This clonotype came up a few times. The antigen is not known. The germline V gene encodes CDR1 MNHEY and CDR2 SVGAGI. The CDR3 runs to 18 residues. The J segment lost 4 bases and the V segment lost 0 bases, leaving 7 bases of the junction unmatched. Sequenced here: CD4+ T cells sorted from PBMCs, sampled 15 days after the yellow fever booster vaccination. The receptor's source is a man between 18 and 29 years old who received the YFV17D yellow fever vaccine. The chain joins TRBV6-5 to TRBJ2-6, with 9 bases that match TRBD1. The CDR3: CASSYSGTGISGANVLTF. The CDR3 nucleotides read TGTGCCAGCAGTTACTCTGGGACAGGGATATCGGGGGCCAACGTCCTGACTTTC.